This T cell receptor (beta chain) appears in the sequencing data of a study of identical twins (dated by TCRdb to the mid-2010s). Regarding the research as a whole: TCR alpha and beta repertoires from monozygotic twins, unrelated adults of various ages and cord blood were deep-sequenced to test whether fetal clonotypes persist. To rule out contamination, the twin experiments were replicated at different times with different library preparation protocols. Points the paper makes about the study in general: In beta out-of-frame sequences, excess twin sharing was weaker, because having fewer shared sequences lowered the signal-to-noise ratio. Recombination models systematically underestimated out-of-frame TCR alpha sharing in monozygotic twins but agreed with sharing between unrelated individuals. Compared with coincidental sharing between unrelated individuals, an excess of low generation-probability sequences was observed among out-of-frame TCR alpha sequences shared between twins. Because the same donors could not be followed over many years, the conclusions relied on cross-sectional statistical analysis. Zero-insertion analyses could be partly confounded by invariant T cells such as MAIT and iNKT, though diverse VJ usage argued against such confounding for most clonotypes. Fewer insertions were carried by abundant cord blood beta clonotypes; a weaker similar trend was observed in young adult naive repertoires, while no such trend was observed in memory repertoires.

The germline V gene (reference sequence) gives CDR1 as MNHEY and CDR2 as SMNVEV. V sheds 6 bases and J sheds 4 bases, leaving 21 bases between their ends. Including cysteine and phenylalanine, the CDR3 has 17 amino acids. Kept here is only the CDR3 DNA, which spans 51 bases and is read in frame from base 1. Library prep was done by 5' RACE. Sequenced using an Illumina HiSeq 2000. Template switching introduced a universal primer binding site; the final cDNA contained a unique molecular identifier, enabling accurate counting of TCR cDNA molecules. Specific primers in the conserved constant-segment region were used to synthesize first-strand cDNA for the TCR alpha and beta chains. To control for contamination, every cDNA library carried two barcodes: a SMART-Mk sample barcode plus Illumina barcodes. TruSeq adapter sequences, together with Illumina sample barcodes, were added in two successive PCR steps. The TCR alpha and beta cDNA libraries were sequenced on the Illumina HiSeq platform using custom primers. The paper's data handling went like this. Raw reads were processed with MiGEC to extract unique molecular identifiers, and MiXCR was used to determine CDR3 positions. For each individual, recombination models were inferred using an EM algorithm with the repgenHMM and IGoR tools. Shared clonotypes were analyzed with the tcR package in R, and sharing was normalized by the product of cloneset sizes. To study raw recombination without the effects of thymic and clonal selection, out-of-frame nonproductive sequences were analyzed. TCRdb ran its own pipeline on the public reads, namely fastp trimming at Q25 and MiXCR clone calling, and kept in-frame beta chains. CDR3 protein duplicates are merged, each entry listing the most common genes and DNA. These V and J calls originate from TCRdb's pipeline instead of the authors' own analysis. The sample has roughly 570,000 distinct CDR3 sequences on record, 9% to 10% of them singletons. Of the sample, 2.5% to 3.5% falls within the top ten clones.

Every donor in the study was a healthy Caucasian. The twin cohort consisted of three pairs of female monozygotic twins, all aged 18 to 29 years. The RNA used for TCR libraries was isolated from peripheral blood mononuclear cells. Notes on this clonotype: Its antigen specificity is not known. Base quality data are lacking; no much larger clone is found one base away.

These data were also filed under a second study, of yellow fever vaccine responses in identical twins. Per that second paper: According to the authors, the vaccine-induced T cell response in identical twins seemed to be partly convergent and partly specific to each individual. In identical twins, the study followed T cell clones that responded to the vaccine with precision.

The source material was PBMCs. The TCR comes from a woman in her late teens or twenties in good health. Recombination connected TRBV27 to TRBJ2-2, with a weak D call of TRBD2 (5 bases match). CDR3 loop: CASRLSGLGVVTGELFF. The DNA sequence is TGTGCCAGCAGATTAAGTGGTTTGGGAGTTGTCACCGGGGAGCTGTTTTTT.